This T cell receptor beta chain was observed in a study of neurological immune-mediated disorders. CDR1 is LGHDT, CDR2 YNNKEL, per germline (reference sequence). The CDR3 totals 14 residues. The V end lost 0 bases, the J end lost 5 bases, and 9 bases lay between the germline ends. Synthesis of cDNA was accomplished via 5'RACE employing 10-nucleotide random UMIs. TCRdb redid the calling of the 5' RACE reads with MiXCR, one entry per CDR3 protein. The sample holds 50,000 or so distinct CDR3 sequences, around 3.1% seen once. V is TRBV3-1 and J is TRBJ2-3; D might be TRBD2 (5 bases). The source is a man aged 35 to 55 with multiple sclerosis. Material: PBMCs. The CDR3 DNA reads as TGTGCCAGCAGCCAAGAAGGGAGAGGAGATACGCAGTATTTT. It encodes CASSQEGRGDTQYF.